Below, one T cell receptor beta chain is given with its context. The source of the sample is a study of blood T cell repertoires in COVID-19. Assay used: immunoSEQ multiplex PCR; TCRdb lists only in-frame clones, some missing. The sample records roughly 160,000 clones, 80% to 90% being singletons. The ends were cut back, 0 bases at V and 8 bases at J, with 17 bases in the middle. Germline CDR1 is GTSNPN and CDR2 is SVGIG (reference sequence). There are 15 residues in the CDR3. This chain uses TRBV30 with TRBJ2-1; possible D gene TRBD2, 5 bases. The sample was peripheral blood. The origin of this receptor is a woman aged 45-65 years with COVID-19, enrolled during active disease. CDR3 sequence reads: CAWSVKRPSVDEQFF. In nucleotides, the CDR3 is TGTGCCTGGAGTGTTAAGCGGCCTTCCGTCGATGAGCAGTTCTTC.